Listed below are T cell receptor beta chains from one sample, sequenced in a study of blood T cell repertoires in COVID-19. The method was immunoSEQ multiplex PCR; TCRdb's version includes in-frame clones alone and lacks a portion of them. The table has roughly 70,000 clones, 75% to 90% seen once; the top ten hold approximately 6.8%. Sequencing was carried out using peripheral blood. All receptors derive from an elderly woman with active COVID-19. CDR3s include the opening cysteine and the closing phenylalanine or tryptophan. D genes are given only for firm matches. Size tells how often a clone was seen (once, few, many) or the class of an expanded clone, and some rows leave it out.

V: TRBV28; size: NA; J: TRBJ2-1; D: TRBD2; DNA: TGTGCCAGCAGTGGGGGACTAGCGGGAGCCCCCTCCTACAATGAGCAGTTCTTC; CDR3: CASSGGLAGAPSYNEQFF
V: TRBV3-1/TRBV3-2; size: NA; J: TRBJ2-5; D: TRBD1; DNA: TGTGCCAGCAGCCAAGATCCCGAAAGGACAGGGAAAGAGACCCAGTACTTC; CDR3: CASSQDPERTGKETQYF
V: TRBV7-2; size: NA; J: TRBJ2-7; D: NA; DNA: TGTGCCAGCAGCTTAGTGGGAGCCGCAATTTCCTACGAGCAGTACTTC; CDR3: CASSLVGAAISYEQYF
V: TRBV7-2; size: NA; J: TRBJ1-5; D: TRBD1; DNA: TGTGCCAGCAGCTTAGAGGGGACAGTTGGGAATCAGCCCCAGCATTTT; CDR3: CASSLEGTVGNQPQHF
V: TRBV10-3; size: NA; J: TRBJ2-3; D: TRBD2; DNA: TGTGCCGGCGGGAGAGGGGGCACAGATACGCAGTATTTT; CDR3: CAGGRGGTDTQYF
V: TRBV28; size: NA; J: TRBJ2-7; D: NA; DNA: TGTGCCAGCAGTTTCCTATCCCGGGACTCCAACGAGCAGTACTTC; CDR3: CASSFLSRDSNEQYF
V: TRBV23-1; size: NA; J: TRBJ2-1; D: TRBD1; DNA: TGCGCCAGCAGTCATCCCGACAGGGTATTTGGGAATGAGCAGTTCTTC; CDR3: CASSHPDRVFGNEQFF
V: TRBV7-9; size: NA; J: TRBJ2-1; D: NA; DNA: TGTGCCAGCAGCTTCCTTATGTACAATGAGCAGTTCTTC; CDR3: CASSFLMYNEQFF
V: TRBV7-8; size: once; J: TRBJ1-5; D: NA; DNA: TGTGCCAGCAGCCCTACCAGGGGAATGAATCAGCCCCAGCATTTT; CDR3: CASSPTRGMNQPQHF
V: TRBV20-1; size: NA; J: TRBJ2-1; D: NA; DNA: TGCAGTGCTAGTGCGCCGCCCGGGATTGAGTTCTTC; CDR3: CSASAPPGIEFF
V: TRBV28; size: NA; J: TRBJ2-3; D: TRBD2; DNA: TGTGCCAGCACCCCCCCGACTAGCGGGAGACAGGATACGCAGTATTTT; CDR3: CASTPPTSGRQDTQYF
V: TRBV7-2; size: few; J: TRBJ1-1; D: NA; DNA: TGTGCCAGCAGCCGGCGCGACAGCACTGAAGCTTTCTTT; CDR3: CASSRRDSTEAFF